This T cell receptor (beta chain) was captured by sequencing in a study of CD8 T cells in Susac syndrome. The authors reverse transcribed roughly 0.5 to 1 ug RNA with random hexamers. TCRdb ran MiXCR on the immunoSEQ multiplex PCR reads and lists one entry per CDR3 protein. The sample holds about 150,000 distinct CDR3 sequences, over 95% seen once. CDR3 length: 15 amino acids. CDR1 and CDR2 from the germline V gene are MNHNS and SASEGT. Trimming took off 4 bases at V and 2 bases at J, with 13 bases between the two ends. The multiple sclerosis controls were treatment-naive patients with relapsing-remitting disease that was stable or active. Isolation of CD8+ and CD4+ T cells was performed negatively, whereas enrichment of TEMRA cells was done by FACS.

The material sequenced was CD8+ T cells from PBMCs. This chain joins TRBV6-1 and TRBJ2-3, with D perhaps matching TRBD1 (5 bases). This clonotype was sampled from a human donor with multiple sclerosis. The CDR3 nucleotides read TGTGCCAGCAGTGCTTCGAGACAGTCCACAGATACGCAGTATTTT. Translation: CASSASRQSTDTQYF.